The entry below describes one T cell receptor (beta chain). At the DNA level, this CDR3 is encoded by other sequences in the same sample as well. How the authors handled the data: Counts of nucleated cells, estimated from reference gene primer amplification, were obtained. The repertoire was sequenced with immunoSEQ multiplex PCR; TCRdb's copy has only in-frame clones and lacks some. That table furnishes V, J and clone size, whereas the DNA furnished D and trimming. The data contain 200,000 or so clones, around 82% of them seen just once; the ten biggest clones take up about 2.9%. Per germline, CDR1 SGDLS and CDR2 YYNGEE. V was shortened by 3 bases and J by 0 bases, with 10 bases between the two germline ends. This CDR3 contains 15 residues. These data belong to a study of blood T cell repertoires in COVID-19. Study as a whole: Spain, Italy and the United States supplied samples that represented acute and convalescent COVID-19. The analysed material was cDNA or gDNA that came from T cells, B-cell-depleted T cells, or PBMCs.

This sequence joins TRBV9 and TRBJ1-5; tentative D call: TRBD1 (5 bases). This clonotype originated in a woman in her 30s who had recovered from COVID-19. The sequenced sample was peripheral blood. CDR3 nucleotides: TGTGCCAGCAGCGCCGGGGGGGGTAGCAATCAGCCCCAGCATTTT. It encodes CASSAGGGSNQPQHF.